The clone carrying this T cell receptor (beta chain) was counted ten times or more. The data originate from a study of CD8+CD57+ T cells in acquired aplastic anemia. Individuals selected for sequencing had exhibited CD8+CD57+ cell expansion on flow cytometry. Genomic DNA constituted the template upon which TCR beta VDJ and CDR3 profiling was performed. TCRdb re-called the reads through MiXCR, storing one row per CDR3 protein. The sample carries approximately 190,000 distinct CDR3 sequences, less than 60% recorded once. Sequences were obtained from sorted CD4+, CD8+, or CD8+CD57+ T cells (not recorded which) from PBMCs. This receptor was identified in a human donor with aplastic anemia.

The CDR3 reads CASSYSIRDHEQYF. The CDR3 region has the DNA TGTGCCAGCAGTTACTCGATACGGGACCACGAGCAGTACTTC. The chain employs TRBV6-5 and TRBJ2-7, with D perhaps assigned TRBD1 or TRBD2 (5 bases each). V was shortened by 0 bases and J by 5 bases, with 11 bases between the two germline ends. The V gene's germline CDR1 is MNHEY and CDR2 SVGAGI. The CDR3 is 14 residues long.